Sequencing of this TCR beta chain was carried out in a study of blood T cell repertoires in COVID-19. Repertoires were generated with immunoSEQ multiplex PCR, while TCRdb's copy carries only in-frame clones and drops some. The data hold roughly 230,000 clones, with approximately 83% observed a single time. The CDR3 has 13 amino acids. CDR1 and CDR2 from the germline V gene are SGHRS and YFSETQ. With 0 bases removed from V and 5 bases from J, the gap between germline ends came to 9 bases. The receptor was isolated from a man in his forties or fifties who had recovered from COVID-19. The sample consisted of PBMCs or T cells enriched from blood (not recorded which). The V and J genes are TRBV5-1 and TRBJ2-7, with D unclear. The CDR3 DNA reads as TGCGCCAGCAGCTTGGGTATGGGCGACGAGCAGTACTTC. Translating it yields CASSLGMGDEQYF.